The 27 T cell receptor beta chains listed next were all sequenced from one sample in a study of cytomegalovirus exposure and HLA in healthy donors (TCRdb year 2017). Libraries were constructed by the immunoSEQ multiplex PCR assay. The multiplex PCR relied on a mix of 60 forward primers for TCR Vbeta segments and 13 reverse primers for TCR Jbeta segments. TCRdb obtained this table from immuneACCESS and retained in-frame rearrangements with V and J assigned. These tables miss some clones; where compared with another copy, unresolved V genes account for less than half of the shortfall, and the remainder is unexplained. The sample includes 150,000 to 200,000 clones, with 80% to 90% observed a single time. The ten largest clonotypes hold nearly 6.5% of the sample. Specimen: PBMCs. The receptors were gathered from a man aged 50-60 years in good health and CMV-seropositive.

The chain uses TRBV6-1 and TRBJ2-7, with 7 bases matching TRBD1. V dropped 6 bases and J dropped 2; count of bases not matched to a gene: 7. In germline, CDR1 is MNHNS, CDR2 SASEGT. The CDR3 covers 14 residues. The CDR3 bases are TGTGCCAGCAGCGCCGGGGACAGCGCCTACGAGCAGTACTTC. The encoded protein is CASSAGDSAYEQYF.

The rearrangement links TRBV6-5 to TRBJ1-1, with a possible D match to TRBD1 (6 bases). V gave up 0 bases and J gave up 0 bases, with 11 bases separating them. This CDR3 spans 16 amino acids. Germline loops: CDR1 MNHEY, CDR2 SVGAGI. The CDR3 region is CASSYSRRTVNTEAFF. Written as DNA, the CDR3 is TGTGCCAGCAGTTACTCTCGACGGACAGTGAACACTGAAGCTTTCTTT.

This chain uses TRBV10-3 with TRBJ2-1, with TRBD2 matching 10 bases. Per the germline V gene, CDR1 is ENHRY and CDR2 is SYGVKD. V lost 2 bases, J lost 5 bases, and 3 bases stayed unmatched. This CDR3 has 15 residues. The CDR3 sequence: CAISEGSGGDNEQFF. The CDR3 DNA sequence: TGTGCCATCAGTGAGGGCAGCGGGGGGGACAATGAGCAGTTCTTC.

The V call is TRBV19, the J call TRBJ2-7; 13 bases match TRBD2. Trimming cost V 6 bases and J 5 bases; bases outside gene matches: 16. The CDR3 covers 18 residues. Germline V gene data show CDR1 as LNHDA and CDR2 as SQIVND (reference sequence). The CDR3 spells CASRTSGRAFLVCHEQYV. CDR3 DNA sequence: TGTGCCAGTAGAACTAGCGGGAGGGCCTTCTTAGTTTGCCACGAGCAGTACGTC.

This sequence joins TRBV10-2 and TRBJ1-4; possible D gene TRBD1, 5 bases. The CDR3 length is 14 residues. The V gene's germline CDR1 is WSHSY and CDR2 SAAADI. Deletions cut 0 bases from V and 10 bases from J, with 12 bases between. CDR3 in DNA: TGCGCCAGCAGTGAGTCTCTCAGGGAGGGAAAACTGTTTTTT. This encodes CASSESLREGKLFF.

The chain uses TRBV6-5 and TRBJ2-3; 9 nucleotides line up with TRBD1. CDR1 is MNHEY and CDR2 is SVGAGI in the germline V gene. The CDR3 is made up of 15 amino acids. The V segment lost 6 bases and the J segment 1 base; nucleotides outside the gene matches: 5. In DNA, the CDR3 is TGTGCCAGCAGAGATAGGGACAGGGGCACAGATACGCAGTATTTT. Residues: CASRDRDRGTDTQYF.

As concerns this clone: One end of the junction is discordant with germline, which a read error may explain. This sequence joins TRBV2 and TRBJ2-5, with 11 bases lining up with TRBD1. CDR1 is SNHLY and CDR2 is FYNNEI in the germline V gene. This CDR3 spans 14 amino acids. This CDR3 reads CASRGDRGREAQYF. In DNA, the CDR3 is TGTGCCAGCAGGGGGGACAGGGGGAGAGAGGCCCAGTACTTC.

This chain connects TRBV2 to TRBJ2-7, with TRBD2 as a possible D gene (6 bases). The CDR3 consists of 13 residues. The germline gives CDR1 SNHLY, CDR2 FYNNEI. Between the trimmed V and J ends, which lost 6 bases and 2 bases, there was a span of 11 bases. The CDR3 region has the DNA TGTGCCAGCAGGGGATTAGCGGCCTACGAGCAGTACGTC. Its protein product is CASRGLAAYEQYV.

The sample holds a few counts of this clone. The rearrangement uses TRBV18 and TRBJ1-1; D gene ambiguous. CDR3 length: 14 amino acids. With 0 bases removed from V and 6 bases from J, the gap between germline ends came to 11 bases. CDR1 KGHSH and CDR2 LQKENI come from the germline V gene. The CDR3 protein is CASSPPWTGSEAFF. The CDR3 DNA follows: TGTGCCAGCTCACCACCGTGGACGGGATCTGAAGCTTTCTTT.

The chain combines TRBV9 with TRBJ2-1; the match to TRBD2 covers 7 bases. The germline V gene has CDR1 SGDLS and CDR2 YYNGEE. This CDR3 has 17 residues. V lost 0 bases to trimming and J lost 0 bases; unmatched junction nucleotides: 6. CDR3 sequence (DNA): TGTGCCAGCAGCGTAGGGGGGGGAGGCGCCTCCTACAATGAGCAGTTCTTC. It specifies CASSVGGGGASYNEQFF.

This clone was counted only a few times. CDR3 region: CASSQGGGAGAANEQFF. The CDR3 nucleotides read TGCGCCAGCAGCCAAGGAGGCGGTGCGGGCGCCGCCAATGAGCAGTTCTTC. V usage is TRBV4-1 and J usage is TRBJ2-1; maybe TRBD2 (5 bases). The V gene's germline CDR1 is MGHRA and CDR2 YSYEKL. The CDR3 is 17 amino acids. The V and J ends lost 1 base and 6 bases respectively, with 19 bases between them.

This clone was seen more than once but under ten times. The CDR3 nucleotides are TGTGCCAGTAAGCGCAGCCTTTACCAAGAGACCCAGTACTTC. It specifies CASKRSLYQETQYF. The chain links TRBV19 to TRBJ2-5; D unclear. The length of the CDR3 is 14 residues. The V gene lost 7 bases and the J gene lost 0 bases, with 12 bases spanning the gap. Germline V gene lookup returns CDR1 LNHDA and CDR2 SQIVND (reference sequence).

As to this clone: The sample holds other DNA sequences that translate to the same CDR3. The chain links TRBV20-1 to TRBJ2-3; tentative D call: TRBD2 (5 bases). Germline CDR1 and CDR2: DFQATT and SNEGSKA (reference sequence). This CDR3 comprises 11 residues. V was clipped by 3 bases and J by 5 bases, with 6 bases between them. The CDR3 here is CSASAGDTQYF. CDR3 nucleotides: TGCAGTGCTAGTGCGGGAGATACGCAGTATTTT.

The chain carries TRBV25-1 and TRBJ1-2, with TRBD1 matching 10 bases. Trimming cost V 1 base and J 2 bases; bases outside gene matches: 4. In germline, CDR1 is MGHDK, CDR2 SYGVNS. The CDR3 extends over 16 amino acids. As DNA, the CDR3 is TGTGCCAGCAGTGAATTAGGGACAGGGGTGAACTATGGCTACACCTTC. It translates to CASSELGTGVNYGYTF.

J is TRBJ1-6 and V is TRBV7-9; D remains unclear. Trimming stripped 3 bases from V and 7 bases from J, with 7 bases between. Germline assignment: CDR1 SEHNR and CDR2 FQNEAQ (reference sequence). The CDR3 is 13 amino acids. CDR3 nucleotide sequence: TGTGCCAGCAGCTTTAGTCAAAATTCACCCCTCCACTTT. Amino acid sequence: CASSFSQNSPLHF.

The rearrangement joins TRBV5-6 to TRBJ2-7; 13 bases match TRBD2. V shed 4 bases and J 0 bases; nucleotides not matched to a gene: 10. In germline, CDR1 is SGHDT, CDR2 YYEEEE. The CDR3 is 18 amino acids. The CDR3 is CASSRGLAGVHSSYEQYF. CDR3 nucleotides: TGTGCCAGCAGCCGAGGACTAGCGGGGGTCCACAGCTCCTACGAGCAGTACTTC.

CDR3 region: CASSFAENTEAFF. The CDR3 DNA reads TGCGCCAGCAGCTTCGCAGAGAACACTGAAGCTTTCTTT. The rearrangement links TRBV5-1 to TRBJ1-1; D not resolved. The V and J ends lost 2 bases and 1 base respectively, with 6 bases between them. Germline values: CDR1 SGHRS, CDR2 YFSETQ. The CDR3 runs to 13 residues.

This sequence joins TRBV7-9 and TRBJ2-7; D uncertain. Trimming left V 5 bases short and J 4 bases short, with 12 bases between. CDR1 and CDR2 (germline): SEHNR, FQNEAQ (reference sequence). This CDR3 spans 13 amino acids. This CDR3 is CASSPPWRYEQYF. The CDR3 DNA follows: TGTGCCAGCAGCCCCCCCTGGCGGTACGAGCAGTACTTC.

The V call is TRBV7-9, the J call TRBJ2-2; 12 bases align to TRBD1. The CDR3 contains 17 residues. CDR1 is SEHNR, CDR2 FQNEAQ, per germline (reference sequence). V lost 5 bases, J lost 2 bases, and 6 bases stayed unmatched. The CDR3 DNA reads TGTGCCAGCAGCCCACCGGGACAGGGGGCTAACACCGGGGAGCTGTTTTTT. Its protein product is CASSPPGQGANTGELFF.

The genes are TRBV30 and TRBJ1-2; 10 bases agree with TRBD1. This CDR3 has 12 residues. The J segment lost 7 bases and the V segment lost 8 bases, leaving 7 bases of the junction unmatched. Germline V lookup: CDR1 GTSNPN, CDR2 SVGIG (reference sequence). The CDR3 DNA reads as TGTGCCGAATCGGGACAGGGGCTTGGCTACACCTTC. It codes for CAESGQGLGYTF.

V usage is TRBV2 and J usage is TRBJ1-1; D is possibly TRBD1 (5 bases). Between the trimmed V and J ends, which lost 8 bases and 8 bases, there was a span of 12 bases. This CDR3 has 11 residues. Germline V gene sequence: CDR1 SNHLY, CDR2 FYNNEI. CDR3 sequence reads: CASGRVYEAFF. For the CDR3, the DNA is TGTGCCAGCGGCAGGGTTTACGAAGCTTTCTTT.

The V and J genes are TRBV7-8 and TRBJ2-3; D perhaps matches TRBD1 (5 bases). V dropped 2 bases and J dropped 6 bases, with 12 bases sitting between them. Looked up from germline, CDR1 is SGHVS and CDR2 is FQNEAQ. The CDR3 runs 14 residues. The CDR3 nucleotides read TGTGCCAGCAGCTTAAGTCTAGGGGCGGATACGCAGTATTTT. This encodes CASSLSLGADTQYF.

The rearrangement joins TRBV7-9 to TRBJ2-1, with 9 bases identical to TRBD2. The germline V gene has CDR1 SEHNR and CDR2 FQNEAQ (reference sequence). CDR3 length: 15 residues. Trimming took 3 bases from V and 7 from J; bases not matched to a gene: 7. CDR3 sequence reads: CASSFGGSGGNEQFF. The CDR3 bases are TGTGCCAGCAGCTTCGGCGGGAGCGGGGGGAATGAGCAGTTCTTC.

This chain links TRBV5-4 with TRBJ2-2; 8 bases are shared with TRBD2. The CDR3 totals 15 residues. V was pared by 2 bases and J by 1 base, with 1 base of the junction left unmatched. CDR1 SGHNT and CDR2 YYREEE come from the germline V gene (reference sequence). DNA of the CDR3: TGTGCCAGCAGCTTTAGCGGGAAGAACACCGGGGAGCTGTTTTTT. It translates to CASSFSGKNTGELFF.

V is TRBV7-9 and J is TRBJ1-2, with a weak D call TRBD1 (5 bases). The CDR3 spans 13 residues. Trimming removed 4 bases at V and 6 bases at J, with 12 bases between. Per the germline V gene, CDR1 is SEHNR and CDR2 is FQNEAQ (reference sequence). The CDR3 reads CASSSTRGNGYTF. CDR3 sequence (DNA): TGTGCCAGCAGCTCTACCCGGGGGAATGGCTACACCTTC.

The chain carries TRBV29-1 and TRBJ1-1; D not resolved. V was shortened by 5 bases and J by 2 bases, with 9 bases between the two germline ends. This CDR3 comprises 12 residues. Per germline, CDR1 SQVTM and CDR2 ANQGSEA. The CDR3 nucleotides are TGCAGCGTTTCCCGTATAAACACTGAAGCTTTCTTT. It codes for CSVSRINTEAFF.

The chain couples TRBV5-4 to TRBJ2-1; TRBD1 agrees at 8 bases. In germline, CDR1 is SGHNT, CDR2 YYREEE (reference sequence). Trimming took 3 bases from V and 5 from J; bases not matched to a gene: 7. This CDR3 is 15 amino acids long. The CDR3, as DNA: TGTGCCAGCAGCTCTAGACAGGGGCGTAACAATGAGCAGTTCTTC. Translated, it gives CASSSRQGRNNEQFF.